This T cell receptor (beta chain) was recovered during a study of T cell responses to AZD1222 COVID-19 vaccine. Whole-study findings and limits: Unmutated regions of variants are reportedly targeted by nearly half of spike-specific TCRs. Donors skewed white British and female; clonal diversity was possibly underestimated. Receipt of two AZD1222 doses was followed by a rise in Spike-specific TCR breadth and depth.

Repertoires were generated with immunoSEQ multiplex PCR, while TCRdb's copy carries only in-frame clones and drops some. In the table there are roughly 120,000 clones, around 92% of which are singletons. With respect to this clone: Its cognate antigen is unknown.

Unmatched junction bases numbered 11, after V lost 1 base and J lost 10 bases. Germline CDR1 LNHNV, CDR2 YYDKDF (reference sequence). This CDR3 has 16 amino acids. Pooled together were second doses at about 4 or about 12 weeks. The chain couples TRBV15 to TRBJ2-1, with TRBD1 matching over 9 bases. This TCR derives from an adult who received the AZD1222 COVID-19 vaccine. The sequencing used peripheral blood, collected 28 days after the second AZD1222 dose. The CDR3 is CATSRGTQGAGEEQFF. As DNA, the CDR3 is TGTGCCACCAGCAGAGGGACACAGGGGGCGGGAGAGGAGCAGTTCTTC.